The source of this T cell receptor (beta chain) is a study of blood T cell repertoires in COVID-19. Study summary: T cells, B-cell-depleted T cells, or PBMCs supplied cDNA or gDNA.

V shed 0 bases, J shed 3 bases, and the junction held 1 base outside the gene matches. The CDR3 contains 15 residues. Germline assignment: CDR1 SGHNT and CDR2 YYREEE (reference sequence). A remark on this clone: This sample includes further DNA sequences coding for the same CDR3.

Sequenced by immunoSEQ multiplex PCR; TCRdb stores in-frame clones only, minus some. This table has about 180,000 clones, 83% appearing once. Specimen: peripheral blood. The TCR sequence derives from a human donor in a cohort sampled during active COVID-19. The J gene is TRBJ2-1, the V gene TRBV5-4, with 9 nucleotides matching TRBD1. The CDR3 sequence is CASSLVGQGYNEQFF. DNA of the CDR3: TGTGCCAGCAGCTTGGTGGGACAGGGCTACAATGAGCAGTTCTTC.